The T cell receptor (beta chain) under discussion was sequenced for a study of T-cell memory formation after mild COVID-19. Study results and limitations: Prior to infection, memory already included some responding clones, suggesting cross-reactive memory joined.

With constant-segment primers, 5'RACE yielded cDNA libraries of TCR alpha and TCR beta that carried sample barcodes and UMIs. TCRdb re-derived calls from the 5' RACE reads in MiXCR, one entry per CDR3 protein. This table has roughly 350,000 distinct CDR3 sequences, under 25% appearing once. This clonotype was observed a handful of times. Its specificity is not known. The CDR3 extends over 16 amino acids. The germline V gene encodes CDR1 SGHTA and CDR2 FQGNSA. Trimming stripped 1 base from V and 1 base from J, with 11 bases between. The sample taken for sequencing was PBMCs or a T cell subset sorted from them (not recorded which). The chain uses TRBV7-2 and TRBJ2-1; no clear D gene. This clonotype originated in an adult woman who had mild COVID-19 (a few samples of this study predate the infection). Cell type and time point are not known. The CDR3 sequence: CASSLGMAPSYNEQFF. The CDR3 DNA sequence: TGTGCCAGCAGCTTAGGTATGGCGCCTTCCTACAATGAGCAGTTCTTC.